The 21 T cell receptor beta chains below were found in one sample sequenced in a study of blood T cell repertoires in COVID-19 (dated by TCRdb to between 2020 and 2021). Library generation was performed with the immunoSEQ multiplex PCR assay. Imported from immuneACCESS, the table was reduced by TCRdb to in-frame sequences with V and J called. These copies leave out some clones; in studies compared against another copy, an unresolved V gene accounts for under half, and the cause of the remainder is not known. For this sample there are 200,000 to 300,000 clones; over 80% appear just once. 27% of the sample comes from the top ten. The sequenced sample was peripheral blood. These receptors were taken from a man in his forties or fifties with acute or convalescent COVID-19.

This sequence joins TRBV10-3 and TRBJ1-2, with 7 bases matching TRBD1. From germline, CDR1 is ENHRY and CDR2 SYGVKD. This CDR3 spans 13 amino acids. The V gene end was trimmed by 5 bases and the J gene end by 4 bases; junction bases not matched to a gene: 4. The CDR3 DNA reads TGTGCCATCAGTACAGGGGAAGGCTATGGCTACACCTTC. Translating it yields CAISTGEGYGYTF.

The chain links TRBV27 to TRBJ2-7, with D possibly TRBD2 on 6 matching bases. From germline, CDR1 is MNHEY and CDR2 SMNVEV (reference sequence). This CDR3 is built from 15 residues. Trimming left V 2 bases short and J 2 bases short, with 13 bases between. The CDR3 DNA reads as TGTGCCAGCAGTTTACGAGGGGACTTTCCCTACGAGCAGTACTTC. Residues: CASSLRGDFPYEQYF.

The chain carries TRBV5-5 and TRBJ1-2; no definite D call. CDR3 length equals 15 residues. V was shortened by 2 bases and J by 6 bases, with 17 bases between the two germline ends. Germline V gene sequence: CDR1 SGHKS, CDR2 YYEKEE (reference sequence). The CDR3 region is CASSFWRQLVHGYTF. CDR3 in DNA: TGTGCCAGCAGCTTTTGGAGACAACTAGTCCATGGCTACACCTTC.

J is TRBJ2-1 and V is TRBV9, with a weak D call TRBD2 (5 bases). This CDR3 is 17 amino acids long. From germline, CDR1 is SGDLS and CDR2 YYNGEE. V was clipped by 2 bases and J by 0 bases, with 15 bases between them. The CDR3 DNA sequence: TGTGCCAGCAGCGTTGCTTTAATAGGGAGCTCCTACAATGAGCAGTTCTTC. It translates to CASSVALIGSSYNEQFF.

The genes are TRBV5-1 and TRBJ1-4, with 7 bases lining up with TRBD1. The CDR3 is 18 amino acids. Unmatched junction bases numbered 23, after V lost 7 bases and J lost 8 bases. The germline V gene has CDR1 SGHRS and CDR2 YFSETQ. The CDR3 nucleotides are TGCGCCAGCGGAAAGGGTGGGGACAGCTCAATGTTGTCGGAAAAACTGTTTTTT. It is translated as CASGKGGDSSMLSEKLFF.

The chain combines TRBV27 with TRBJ1-2; D gene ambiguous. The V end lost 5 bases, the J end lost 1 base, and 11 bases lay between the germline ends. CDR3 size: 14 residues. Germline V gene lookup returns CDR1 MNHEY and CDR2 SMNVEV (reference sequence). As DNA, the CDR3 is TGTGCCAGCAGTCCCCTGAGCCTTAACTATGGCTACACCTTC. It yields the protein CASSPLSLNYGYTF.

This clone was counted between two and nine times. The rearrangement joins TRBV29-1 to TRBJ2-1; D possibly corresponds to TRBD1 (6 bases). Germline V gene data show CDR1 as SQVTM and CDR2 as ANQGSEA. CDR3 length equals 15 residues. The V gene lost 0 bases and the J gene lost 6 bases, with 15 bases spanning the gap. The CDR3 bases are TGCAGCGTTGAAGAAAGAGGACAGATATTCAATGAGCAGTTCTTC. Translated, it gives CSVEERGQIFNEQFF.

This clone was recorded a few times. The chain has TRBV11-2 and TRBJ2-1; TRBD2 matches 10 bases. With V trimmed by 4 bases and J by 9 bases, 3 bases remained unmatched. This CDR3 contains 13 residues. CDR1 is SGHAT and CDR2 is FQNNGV in the germline V gene. CDR3 in amino acids: CASSYRLAGEQFF. The CDR3 DNA reads TGTGCCAGCAGCTACCGACTAGCGGGTGAGCAGTTCTTC.

This clone was recorded many times. The chain carries TRBV29-1 and TRBJ1-1; D is ambiguous. In germline, CDR1 is SQVTM, CDR2 ANQGSEA. This CDR3 is 13 amino acids long. Trimming took off 4 bases at V and 4 bases at J, with 13 bases between the two ends. The DNA for the CDR3 is TGCAGCGTTGTGCCGGGGAGGAGCACTGAAGCTTTCTTT. Amino acids: CSVVPGRSTEAFF.

The table lists this clone with a few counts. The chain uses TRBV10-3 and TRBJ2-5, with 7 bases that match TRBD1. The CDR3 has 14 residues. The germline V gene has CDR1 ENHRY and CDR2 SYGVKD. Trimming took 6 bases from V and 1 from J; bases not matched to a gene: 5. CDR3 DNA sequence: TGTGCCATCAGCCCGGACAGGAGCCAAGAGACCCAGTACTTC. Protein: CAISPDRSQETQYF.

This chain links TRBV19 with TRBJ1-3; no definite D call. Germline CDR1 is LNHDA and CDR2 is SQIVND (reference sequence). V was cut by 3 bases and J by 5 bases, with 8 bases left in between. The CDR3 has 13 amino acids. For the CDR3, the DNA is TGTGCCAGTAGTATTTCGGAGCGAAACACCATATATTTT. It is translated as CASSISERNTIYF.

The chain recombines TRBV19 with TRBJ2-2; possible D gene TRBD2, 5 bases. Germline V gene sequence: CDR1 LNHDA, CDR2 SQIVND (reference sequence). V was trimmed by 5 bases and J by 7 bases, leaving 17 bases between them. The CDR3 consists of 15 residues. The DNA of the CDR3 is TGTGCCAGTAGTCTCGGACTCTTCAGTGGCGGGGAGCTGTTTTTT. It codes for CASSLGLFSGGELFF.

The chain combines TRBV3-1 (or the pseudogene TRBV3-2) with TRBJ2-5; tentatively, D is TRBD1 (6 bases). The CDR3 sequence is 15 residues long. V dropped 4 bases and J dropped 5 bases, with 17 bases sitting between them. CDR1 LGHDT and CDR2 YNNKEL come from the germline V gene (reference sequence). CDR3 amino acids: CASSLDSPGGETQYF. CDR3 coding DNA: TGTGCCAGCAGCCTGGACAGCCCCGGCGGGGAGACCCAGTACTTC.

The chain couples TRBV19 to TRBJ2-3, with 7 bases matching TRBD1. J lost 5 bases, V lost 4 bases, and 18 bases had no gene match. Germline V gene lookup returns CDR1 LNHDA and CDR2 SQIVND (reference sequence). This CDR3 comprises 18 residues. This CDR3 reads CASSTGQALEKRRDTQYF. The CDR3 bases are TGTGCCAGTAGTACCGGACAGGCTTTAGAAAAGAGGAGAGATACGCAGTATTTT.

This chain joins TRBV9 and TRBJ2-1; 7 bases are shared with TRBD2. Germline CDR1 and CDR2: SGDLS and YYNGEE. After removal of 0 bases from V and 2 bases from J, the junction contained 8 bases not matched to a gene. The CDR3 loop spans 17 amino acids. The CDR3 protein is CASSVAGGGFAYNEQFF. In nucleotides, the CDR3 is TGTGCCAGCAGCGTAGCGGGAGGAGGTTTCGCCTACAATGAGCAGTTCTTC.

The V and J genes are TRBV19 and TRBJ1-6; D call uncertain. V was cut by 9 bases and J by 0 bases, with 12 bases left in between. CDR1 is LNHDA, CDR2 SQIVND, per germline (reference sequence). CDR3 length: 15 residues. The CDR3 DNA is TGTGCCAGCTCATGGGGAGGCTCCTATAATTCACCCCTCCACTTT. This codes for CASSWGGSYNSPLHF. Variable domain in full (rest from reference TRBV19 and TRBJ1-6): DGGITQSPKYLFRKEGQNVTLSCEQNLNHDAMYWYRQDPGQGLRLIYYSQIVNDFQKGDIAEGYSVSREKKESFPLTVTSAQKNPTAFYLCASSWGGSYNSPLHFGNGTRLTVT.

V and J are TRBV5-1 and TRBJ1-2; TRBD1 agrees at 7 bases. V dropped 4 bases and J dropped 0; count of bases not matched to a gene: 6. In germline, CDR1 is SGHRS, CDR2 YFSETQ. The CDR3 totals 15 residues. Written as DNA, the CDR3 is TGCGCCAGCAGCGGATCCGGGACAGCTAACTATGGCTACACCTTC. Translating it yields CASSGSGTANYGYTF. Based on the CDR3 plus reference TRBV5-1 and TRBJ1-2, the full variable domain is KAGVTQTPRYLIKTRGQQVTLSCSPISGHRSVSWYQQTPGQGLQFLFEYFSETQRNKGNFPGRFSGRQFSNSRSEMNVSTLELGDSALYLCASSGSGTANYGYTFGSGTRLTVV.

The chain carries TRBV29-1 and TRBJ2-1; 8 nucleotides align to TRBD2. Trimming cost V 4 bases and J 4 bases; bases outside gene matches: 3. The CDR3 contains 13 residues. Looked up from germline, CDR1 is SQVTM and CDR2 is ANQGSEA. This chain's CDR3 is CSVGLANYNEQFF. The CDR3 DNA sequence: TGCAGCGTTGGACTAGCGAATTACAATGAGCAGTTCTTC.

V gene TRBV7-9 combines with J gene TRBJ2-7, with 7 positions matching TRBD2. Germline V gene lookup returns CDR1 SEHNR and CDR2 FQNEAQ (reference sequence). The CDR3 extends over 16 amino acids. Germline trimming cut 5 bases from V and 4 bases from J; bases unmatched to any gene: 14. CDR3 DNA: TGTGCCAGCAGCATCGACATGGCGGGGGTGGATTACGAGCAGTACTTC. Translating gives CASSIDMAGVDYEQYF.

This chain joins TRBV12-5 and TRBJ1-4, with TRBD1 identical over 9 bases. The CDR3 spans 14 residues. Germline CDR1 is LGHNT and CDR2 is FRNRAP. V trimming: 7 bases; J trimming: 8 bases; junction bases outside the gene matches: 8. CDR3 amino acids: CASARDRVSEKLFF. The CDR3, as DNA: TGTGCTAGTGCTCGGGACAGGGTGTCGGAAAAACTGTTTTTT.

This sequence joins TRBV19 and TRBJ2-1, with D perhaps TRBD1 (5 bases). Trimming left V 1 base short and J 9 bases short, with 7 bases between. The CDR3 consists of 12 residues. Germline CDR1 and CDR2: LNHDA and SQIVND (reference sequence). CDR3 in amino acids: CASSIAGSEQFF. Written as DNA, the CDR3 is TGTGCCAGTAGTATAGCAGGGTCTGAGCAGTTCTTC.